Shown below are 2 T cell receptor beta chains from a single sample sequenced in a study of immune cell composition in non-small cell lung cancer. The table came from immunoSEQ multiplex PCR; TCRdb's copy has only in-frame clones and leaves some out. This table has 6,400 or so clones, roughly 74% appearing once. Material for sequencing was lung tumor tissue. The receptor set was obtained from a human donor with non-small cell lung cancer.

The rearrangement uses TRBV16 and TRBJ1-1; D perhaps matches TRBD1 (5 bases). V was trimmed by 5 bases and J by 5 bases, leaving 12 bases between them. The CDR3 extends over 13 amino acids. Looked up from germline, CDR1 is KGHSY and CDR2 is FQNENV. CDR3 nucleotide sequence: TGTGCCAGCAGCGGACAAGGGTGGACTGAAGCTTTCTTT. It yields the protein CASSGQGWTEAFF. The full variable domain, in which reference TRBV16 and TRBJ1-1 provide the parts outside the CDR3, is GEEVAQTPKHLVRGEGQKAKLYCAPIKGHSYVFWYQQVLKNEFKFLISFQNENVFDETGMPKERFSAKCLPNSPCSLEIQATKLEDSAVYFCASSGQGWTEAFFGQGTRLTVV.

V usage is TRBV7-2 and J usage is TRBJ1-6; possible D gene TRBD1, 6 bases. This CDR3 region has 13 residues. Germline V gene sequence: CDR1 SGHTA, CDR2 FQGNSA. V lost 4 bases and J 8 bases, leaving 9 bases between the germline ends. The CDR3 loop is CASSSNRDSPLHF. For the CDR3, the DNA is TGTGCCAGCAGCTCAAACAGGGATTCACCCCTCCACTTT. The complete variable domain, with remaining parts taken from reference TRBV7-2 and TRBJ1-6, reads GAGVSQSPSNKVTEKGKDVELRCDPISGHTALYWYRQSLGQGLEFLIYFQGNSAPDKSGLPSDRFSAERTGGSVSTLTIQRTQQEDSAVYLCASSSNRDSPLHFGNGTRLTVT.